The 7 T cell receptor beta chains below were found in one sample sequenced in a study of cytomegalovirus exposure and HLA in healthy donors. Researchers ran the PCR with 60 Vbeta and 13 Jbeta primers. Profiled with immunoSEQ multiplex PCR; TCRdb holds only in-frame clones, not every one. The sample has some 140,000 clones, over 65% seen once; the top ten hold 3% to 4%. Material: PBMCs. Source of these receptors: a middle-aged woman in good health and CMV-seronegative.

The chain has TRBV6-5 and TRBJ2-1, with 10 bases matching TRBD1. The CDR3 extends over 14 amino acids. CDR1 and CDR2 (germline): MNHEY, SVGAGI. Losses at the gene ends were 8 bases for V and 7 bases for J; bases not matched to a gene: 8. The CDR3 DNA reads TGTGCCAGCGCGAGACAGGGGGCAATGAATGAGCAGTTCTTC. This translates into CASARQGAMNEQFF.

J is TRBJ2-7 and V is TRBV6-6; TRBD1 aligns across 11 bases. CDR1 is MNHNY, CDR2 SVGAGI, per germline (reference sequence). This CDR3 is built from 13 residues. The ends lost 6 bases at V and 6 bases at J; junction bases unmatched: 4. In DNA, the CDR3 is TGTGCCAGCAGCCCCGGGACAGGGGGCGAGCAGTACTTC. This gives the protein CASSPGTGGEQYF.

Concerning this clone itself: The same CDR3 arises from other DNA sequences in this sample as well. The V call is TRBV25-1, the J call TRBJ2-5; D gene ambiguous. The DNA end is more similar to TRBJ2-7, so the J call may be wrong. CDR3 length equals 12 residues. Germline V lookup: CDR1 MGHDK, CDR2 SYGVNS. The CDR3, as DNA: TGTGCCAGCAGTGAGAGATCCTACGAGCAGTACTTC. It specifies CASSERSYEQYF.

The CDR3 spells CASSPSGQGLNEQFF. CDR3 DNA sequence: TGTGCCAGCAGCCCTTCTGGACAGGGCCTCAATGAGCAGTTCTTC. V gene TRBV5-4 combines with J gene TRBJ2-1; TRBD1 aligns across 8 bases. This CDR3 is built from 15 residues. In germline, CDR1 is SGHNT, CDR2 YYREEE (reference sequence). V was clipped by 4 bases and J by 6 bases; unmatched bases: 9.

The chain has TRBV2 and TRBJ1-2; D perhaps matches TRBD1 (6 bases). This CDR3 contains 13 residues. Looked up from germline, CDR1 is SNHLY and CDR2 is FYNNEI. Trimming removed 5 bases from V and 4 bases from J, with 11 bases in between. CDR3: CASSPRQAYGYTF. The CDR3 DNA is TGTGCCAGCAGTCCTAGACAGGCCTATGGCTACACCTTC.

The J gene is TRBJ2-6, the V gene TRBV9; 8 positions match TRBD1. This CDR3 has 16 amino acids. With V trimmed by 1 base and J by 3 bases, 3 bases remained unmatched. Germline loops: CDR1 SGDLS, CDR2 YYNGEE. The CDR3 DNA reads TGTGCCAGCAGCGTACAGGGGGCGCTTGGGGCCAACGTCCTGACTTTC. It encodes CASSVQGALGANVLTF.

This clone came up once. The chain combines TRBV6-5 with TRBJ1-1; D unclear. Germline lookup yields CDR1 MNHEY and CDR2 SVGAGI. V was shortened by 2 bases and J by 0 bases, with 4 bases between the two germline ends. The CDR3 extends over 13 amino acids. The chain's CDR3 is CASSYTVNTEAFF. CDR3 nucleotides: TGTGCCAGCAGTTACACGGTGAACACTGAAGCTTTCTTT.